This paragraph reports one T cell receptor (beta chain). What it recognizes is unknown. This sample is drawn from a study of cytomegalovirus exposure and HLA in healthy donors. The V end was cut by 2 bases, the J end by 6 bases, with 7 bases between. Germline V gene data show CDR1 as MNHEY and CDR2 as SVGAGI. CDR3 length equals 12 residues. This PCR relied on a set of 60 Vbeta primers and 13 Jbeta primers. Using immunoSEQ multiplex PCR, the repertoire was profiled, and TCRdb retains in-frame clones only, with some absent. The data show about 120,000 clones, with 81% seen just once and about 1.7% held by the top ten. General observations from the study: Of the V segments, some could not be distinguished, including TRBV6-2 and TRBV6-3, and were excluded. The productive fraction for most TCR beta V segments was about 87% or about 30% in an earlier analysis. Fewer than 200 TCR beta chains were listed as cytomegalovirus-associated.

Source material: PBMCs. J is TRBJ1-1 and V is TRBV6-5, with D perhaps TRBD1 (5 bases). This sequence was found in a middle-aged man in good health and CMV-seronegative. The CDR3 sequence is CASSYRGAEAFF. The DNA of the CDR3 is TGTGCCAGCAGTTACCGGGGGGCTGAAGCTTTCTTT.